Following are 14 T cell receptor beta chains from one sample sequenced in a study of cytomegalovirus exposure and HLA in healthy donors. Primers for the PCR totalled 60 Vbeta and 13 Jbeta. Measured with immunoSEQ multiplex PCR; TCRdb has only the in-frame clones, and not every one. The data hold 150,000 to 200,000 clones, with approximately 80% observed a single time. Sequencing was performed on PBMCs. Source of these receptors: a woman in her 30s in good health and CMV-seronegative.

The count of this clone is one. This chain links TRBV5-1 with TRBJ2-5; perhaps TRBD1 as D (5 bases). Per the germline V gene, CDR1 is SGHRS and CDR2 is YFSETQ. V lost 6 bases to trimming and J lost 1 base, with 10 bases between them. The CDR3 length is 13 residues. CDR3 sequence reads: CASTIDSQETQYF. For the CDR3, the DNA is TGCGCCAGCACTATAGACAGCCAAGAGACCCAGTACTTC.

J is TRBJ1-5 and V is TRBV27; no clear D. The V end was cut by 4 bases, the J end by 2 bases, with 12 bases between. This CDR3 is built from 15 residues. The V gene's germline CDR1 is MNHEY and CDR2 SMNVEV (reference sequence). This chain's CDR3 is CASSSLEGGNQPQHF. In nucleotides, the CDR3 is TGTGCCAGCAGTTCTCTCGAAGGAGGCAATCAGCCCCAGCATTTT.

The chain recombines TRBV2 with TRBJ2-7; 7 nucleotides match TRBD1. The CDR3 is 15 amino acids. Germline values: CDR1 SNHLY, CDR2 FYNNEI. Germline trimming cut 2 bases from V and 3 bases from J; bases unmatched to any gene: 7. CDR3 amino acids: CASSEFPGQLYEQYF. CDR3 coding DNA: TGTGCCAGCAGTGAATTCCCGGGACAGCTCTACGAGCAGTACTTC.

This clone was detected a few times. V gene TRBV5-1 combines with J gene TRBJ1-2, with 7 nucleotides matching TRBD1. CDR3 length: 14 residues. V dropped 6 bases and J dropped 4; count of bases not matched to a gene: 9. Germline-derived CDR1 and CDR2 are SGHRS and YFSETQ. CDR3 sequence: CASKISGQSYGYTF. In DNA, the CDR3 is TGCGCCAGCAAAATTTCGGGACAGAGCTATGGCTACACCTTC. The full variable domain, in which reference TRBV5-1 and TRBJ1-2 provide the parts outside the CDR3, is KAGVTQTPRYLIKTRGQQVTLSCSPISGHRSVSWYQQTPGQGLQFLFEYFSETQRNKGNFPGRFSGRQFSNSRSEMNVSTLELGDSALYLCASKISGQSYGYTFGSGTRLTVV.

The rearrangement uses TRBV6-1 and TRBJ1-6; D is perhaps TRBD1 (5 bases). CDR1 is MNHNS and CDR2 is SASEGT in the germline V gene. The CDR3 runs to 17 residues. Trimming left V 0 bases short and J 9 bases short, with 18 bases between. CDR3 amino acids: CASSEAVRAGSGSPLHF. The CDR3 DNA is TGTGCCAGCAGTGAAGCGGTTAGGGCAGGGTCAGGTTCACCCCTCCACTTT.

CDR3 sequence (DNA): TGCGCCAGCAGCCCTAGCGGGGGGCTGAACGAGCAGTACTTC. Residues: CASSPSGGLNEQYF. This chain joins TRBV5-1 and TRBJ2-7; 11 bases match TRBD2. V trimming: 4 bases; J trimming: 5 bases; junction bases outside the gene matches: 5. Per germline, CDR1 SGHRS and CDR2 YFSETQ. The CDR3 has 14 amino acids. The complete variable domain, with remaining parts taken from reference TRBV5-1 and TRBJ2-7, reads KAGVTQTPRYLIKTRGQQVTLSCSPISGHRSVSWYQQTPGQGLQFLFEYFSETQRNKGNFPGRFSGRQFSNSRSEMNVSTLELGDSALYLCASSPSGGLNEQYFGPGTRLTVT.

This chain connects TRBV5-1 to TRBJ1-6; the D gene is possibly TRBD1 (6 bases). Germline V CDR1 and CDR2: SGHRS, YFSETQ. Between the trimmed V and J ends, which lost 4 bases and 7 bases, there was a span of 12 bases. The CDR3 loop spans 14 amino acids. Written as DNA, the CDR3 is TGCGCCAGCAGCCAAGGACAGATGAATTCACCCCTCCACTTT. It encodes CASSQGQMNSPLHF.

The chain's CDR3 is CASSFLAGEPDTQYF. The DNA of the CDR3 is TGTGCCAGCAGCTTCCTAGCGGGGGAGCCAGATACGCAGTATTTT. This chain uses TRBV7-2 with TRBJ2-3; TRBD2 agrees at 10 bases. V was pared by 3 bases and J by 4 bases, with 4 bases of the junction left unmatched. CDR3 length equals 15 residues. Germline CDR1 is SGHTA and CDR2 is FQGNSA.

The chain is built from TRBV29-1 and TRBJ1-4, with TRBD1 as a possible D gene (5 bases). V lost 4 bases and J 5 bases, leaving 8 bases between the germline ends. The CDR3 runs 12 residues. CDR1 and CDR2 (germline): SQVTM, ANQGSEA. The CDR3 loop reads CSVVGVNEKLFF. DNA for the CDR3: TGCAGCGTTGTAGGGGTGAATGAAAAACTGTTTTTT.

This clone was found a few times. The gene calls are TRBV4-1 and TRBJ1-2; unclear D gene. The CDR3 consists of 17 residues. Per the germline V gene, CDR1 is MGHRA and CDR2 is YSYEKL. V was trimmed by 0 bases and J by 2 bases, leaving 16 bases between them. This chain's CDR3 is CASSQEGEGAPNYGYTF. Written as DNA, the CDR3 is TGCGCCAGCAGCCAAGAAGGAGAGGGCGCCCCCAACTATGGCTACACCTTC.

This clone was counted between two and nine times. The V and J genes are TRBV7-9 and TRBJ1-5; perhaps TRBD1 as D (6 bases). V lost 3 bases to trimming and J lost 3 bases, with 12 bases between them. CDR1 is SEHNR and CDR2 is FQNEAQ in the germline V gene (reference sequence). This CDR3 is built from 15 residues. CDR3 DNA: TGTGCCAGCAGCTTTGGCAGGGGTCTCAATCAGCCCCAGCATTTT. It translates to CASSFGRGLNQPQHF. Variable domain in full (rest from reference TRBV7-9 and TRBJ1-5): DTGVSQNPRHKITKRGQNVTFRCDPISEHNRLYWYRQTLGQGPEFLTYFQNEAQLEKSRLLSDRFSAERPKGSFSTLEIQRTEQGDSAMYLCASSFGRGLNQPQHFGDGTRLSIL.

The chain is built from TRBV27 and TRBJ2-7, with a possible D match to TRBD2 (5 bases). The germline gives CDR1 MNHEY, CDR2 SMNVEV (reference sequence). The CDR3 is made up of 16 amino acids. V was trimmed by 4 bases and J by 2 bases, leaving 18 bases between them. CDR3: CASSSWVRGNTYEQYF. The CDR3 coding sequence is TGTGCCAGCAGTTCATGGGTGAGAGGGAACACCTACGAGCAGTACTTC.

The CDR3 is CASRFSGRAVYNEQFF. For the CDR3, the DNA is TGTGCCAGCAGGTTTAGCGGGAGAGCGGTCTACAATGAGCAGTTCTTC. This sequence joins TRBV6-6 and TRBJ2-1; TRBD2 aligns across 9 bases. The CDR3 runs to 16 residues. Trimming at V came to 6 bases and at J to 3 bases, leaving 9 bases not matched to a gene. In germline, CDR1 is MNHNY, CDR2 SVGAGI (reference sequence).

This sequence joins TRBV25-1 and TRBJ2-1, with 11 nucleotides matching TRBD1. Germline loops: CDR1 MGHDK, CDR2 SYGVNS. With 8 bases clipped from V and 7 bases from J, the junction kept 10 bases outside the gene matches. There are 15 residues in the CDR3. CDR3 bases: TGTGCCAGCCCTCTAGGGACAGGGGGTGGGAATGAGCAGTTCTTC. Translated, it gives CASPLGTGGGNEQFF.